The 25 T cell receptor beta chains listed next were all sequenced from one sample in a study of T cells in Graves' hyperthyroidism and ophthalmopathy. There were TCR beta CDR3 regions amplified from RNA transcripts. A first-round RT-PCR of the TCR CDR3 used the HTBI primer set. TCRdb re-analysed the multiplex PCR reads in MiXCR, keeping a single row per CDR3 protein. The sample consists of a few hundred thousand distinct CDR3 sequences, about half of them appearing once. Sequenced input: peripheral blood or thyroid tissue (not recorded which). The receptors derive from a woman under 30 with Graves' hyperthyroidism.

This chain uses TRBV19 with TRBJ2-5; TRBD2 is a possible D gene (6 bases). Trimming pared 7 bases from V and 5 bases from J, leaving 20 bases between. The CDR3 length is 15 residues. CDR1 and CDR2 (germline): LNHDA, SQIVND (reference sequence). The CDR3 loop reads CASTEYGSGVETQYF. The CDR3 bases are TGTGCCAGTACCGAGTACGGGAGTGGGGTGGAGACCCAGTACTTC.

This clonotype was seen at least ten times. This rearrangement joins TRBV9 to TRBJ1-3; D uncertain. V was pared by 3 bases and J by 0 bases, with 10 bases between. CDR1 and CDR2 from the germline V gene are SGDLS and YYNGEE. CDR3 length: 15 residues. CDR3 in amino acids: CASSGSGDSGNTIYF. The DNA of the CDR3 is TGTGCCAGCAGCGGTTCAGGAGACTCTGGAAACACCATATATTTT.

This clonotype was detected once. The chain employs TRBV20-1 and TRBJ1-1; D not resolved. V gave up 1 base and J gave up 8 bases, with 14 bases separating them. Germline assignment: CDR1 DFQATT and CDR2 SNEGSKA (reference sequence). The CDR3 is 13 amino acids. The CDR3 nucleotides are TGCAGTGCTAGAGTGTCAGCGGGAGTGGAAGCTTTCTTT. It codes for CSARVSAGVEAFF.

The chain joins TRBV7-2 to TRBJ1-6; D ambiguous. The V gene lost 2 bases and the J gene lost 12 bases, with 8 bases spanning the gap. Germline V gene data show CDR1 as SGHTA and CDR2 as FQGNSA. The CDR3 totals 12 residues. The CDR3, as DNA: TGTGCCAGCAGCTTATCTCCCGGACCCCTCCACTTT. It is translated as CASSLSPGPLHF.

In this sample, this clonotype turned up many times. V usage is TRBV2 and J usage is TRBJ1-2; D is unresolved. V was pared by 8 bases and J by 1 base, with 11 bases between. From germline, CDR1 is SNHLY and CDR2 FYNNEI. This CDR3 has 13 amino acids. CDR3 DNA sequence: TGTGCCAGCCAAAGTGCGGGTAACTATGGCTACACCTTC. Protein: CASQSAGNYGYTF.

As regards this clonotype: Since a much larger clone is just one base distant, this may be a read error. V is TRBV20-1 and J is TRBJ2-7; D not certain. Germline V CDR1 and CDR2: DFQATT, SNEGSKA (reference sequence). The length of the CDR3 is 14 residues. Between the trimmed V and J ends, which lost 5 bases and 7 bases, there was a span of 21 bases. The CDR3 DNA reads TGCAGTGCTGTGGCCAGGTACTCCTACAATGAGCAGTACTTC. Translating it yields CSAVARYSYNEQYF.

This chain connects TRBV15 to TRBJ2-7; 10 bases are a match to TRBD1. This CDR3 spans 15 amino acids. V was pared by 5 bases and J by 4 bases, with 8 bases of the junction left unmatched. The V gene's germline CDR1 is LNHNV and CDR2 YYDKDF (reference sequence). CDR3 sequence reads: CATSPPGTGAYEQYF. The CDR3 DNA follows: TGTGCCACCAGCCCTCCCGGGACAGGGGCGTACGAGCAGTACTTC.

V usage is TRBV12-3 or TRBV12-4 and J usage is TRBJ1-5; 9 positions match TRBD1. J was trimmed by 6 bases and V by 5 bases; bases with no gene match: 8. CDR3 length: 15 residues. CDR3 nucleotides: TGTGCCAGCAGTGCCACTACAGGGGGCGGTCAGCCCCAGCATTTT. Translation gives CASSATTGGGQPQHF.

The chain is built from TRBV9 and TRBJ1-1; D call uncertain. This CDR3 has 15 residues. The V gene's germline CDR1 is SGDLS and CDR2 YYNGEE. Trimming left V 0 bases short and J 2 bases short, with 11 bases between. The CDR3 spells CASSVAGSPNTEAFF. The CDR3 DNA is TGTGCCAGCAGCGTAGCCGGGAGCCCCAACACTGAAGCTTTCTTT. Full variable domain (missing parts from reference TRBV9 and TRBJ1-1): DSGVTQTPKHLITATGQRVTLRCSPRSGDLSVYWYQQSLDQGLQFLIQYYNGEERAKGNILERFSAQQFPDLHSELNLSSLELGDSALYFCASSVAGSPNTEAFFGQGTRLTVV.

The table lists this clonotype with a few counts. The chain recombines TRBV24-1 with TRBJ2-2; 8 bases are a match to TRBD2. Germline CDR1 and CDR2: KGHDR and SFDVKD. J lost 3 bases, V lost 11 bases, and 13 bases had no gene match. The length of the CDR3 is 16 residues. The CDR3 is CASSPRAGADTGELFF. CDR3 sequence (DNA): TGTGCCAGCTCACCCCGAGCGGGAGCCGACACCGGGGAGCTGTTTTTT.

This clonotype turned up a few times. V is TRBV6-6 and J is TRBJ1-4; the D gene is possibly TRBD1 (5 bases). The ends were cut back, 6 bases at V and 8 bases at J, with 19 bases in the middle. This CDR3 has 15 residues. The germline CDR1 and CDR2 sequences are MNHNY and SVGAGI (reference sequence). The CDR3 reads CASSRREGAMEKLFF. In DNA form, the CDR3 reads TGTGCCAGCAGCCGCCGCGAAGGGGCCATGGAAAAACTGTTTTTT.

This clonotype was counted ten times or more. J is TRBJ1-6 and V is TRBV7-8; no definite D call. The V gene lost 3 bases and the J gene lost 10 bases, with 7 bases spanning the gap. The germline V gene encodes CDR1 SGHVS and CDR2 FQNEAQ. This CDR3 region has 12 residues. CDR3 nucleotide sequence: TGTGCCAGCAGCTTCAGTAGCTCACCCCTCCACTTT. Its protein product is CASSFSSSPLHF.

This clonotype has ten or more counts. A much more abundant neighbour one base away suggests this may be a read error. The rearrangement uses TRBV6-5 and TRBJ2-7; 8 nucleotides match TRBD2. Germline loops: CDR1 MNHEY, CDR2 SVGAGI. This CDR3 comprises 14 residues. The CDR3 loop reads CASGGAGDIYGQYF. CDR3 bases: TGTGCCAGCGGAGGAGCGGGAGACATATACGGGCAGTACTTC.

This chain uses TRBV10-3 with TRBJ2-7, with a tentative D call TRBD2 (7 bases). The V and J ends lost 4 bases and 0 bases respectively, with 22 bases between them. Germline V gives CDR1 ENHRY, CDR2 SYGVKD. The CDR3 totals 18 residues. CDR3 in amino acids: CAISAPRQERDYSYEQYF. Here the CDR3 DNA reads TGTGCCATCAGTGCCCCTCGACAGGAGAGGGACTACTCCTACGAGCAGTACTTC.

The chain employs TRBV7-8 and TRBJ1-1; D is unclear. Deletions cut 5 bases from V and 8 bases from J, with 15 bases between. This CDR3 has 13 amino acids. Germline-derived CDR1 and CDR2 are SGHVS and FQNEAQ. CDR3 residues: CASSQSSVSEAFF. DNA for the CDR3: TGTGCCAGCAGCCAATCTAGCGTCTCCGAAGCTTTCTTT.

This clonotype showed up just once. The V gene is TRBV7-1, the J gene TRBJ2-5; D possibly matches TRBD1 or TRBD2 (5 bases each). TRBV7-1 is treated as an ORF (open reading frame) with a function not yet certain. The CDR3 is made up of 14 amino acids. The ends were cut back, 1 base at V and 4 bases at J, with 10 bases in the middle. The CDR3 region is CASSSGGISETQYF. The CDR3 DNA sequence: TGTGCCAGCAGCTCAGGGGGGATCTCAGAGACCCAGTACTTC.

This clonotype appeared many times. The rearrangement links TRBV24-1 to TRBJ1-5; no reliable D call. CDR3 length equals 14 residues. Germline loops: CDR1 KGHDR, CDR2 SFDVKD. With 3 bases removed from V and 4 bases from J, the gap between germline ends came to 9 bases. Here the CDR3 DNA reads TGTGCCACCAGTGATCTGGATCGAAATCAGCCCCAGCATTTT. It is translated as CATSDLDRNQPQHF.

CDR3 in DNA: TGTGCCAGCAGCGTAGAGAAGGACTCCGGGACTAGCGGGGAGCTGTTTTTT. It is translated as CASSVEKDSGTSGELFF. V gene TRBV9 combines with J gene TRBJ2-2; 8 nucleotides match TRBD2. Germline V gene lookup returns CDR1 SGDLS and CDR2 YYNGEE. V shed 0 bases, J shed 7 bases, and the junction held 11 bases outside the gene matches. The CDR3 length is 17 residues.

CDR3 in amino acids: CASSIAGSGEQYF. The CDR3 nucleotides are TGTGCCAGTAGTATAGCGGGATCGGGCGAGCAGTACTTC. The chain uses TRBV19 and TRBJ2-7; the D gene is possibly TRBD2 (5 bases). Per the germline V gene, CDR1 is LNHDA and CDR2 is SQIVND (reference sequence). The CDR3 covers 13 residues. Deletions cut 1 base from V and 6 bases from J, with 10 bases between. Filled out from reference TRBV19 and TRBJ2-7, the complete variable domain reads DGGITQSPKYLFRKEGQNVTLSCEQNLNHDAMYWYRQDPGQGLRLIYYSQIVNDFQKGDIAEGYSVSREKKESFPLTVTSAQKNPTAFYLCASSIAGSGEQYFGPGTRLTVT.

This clonotype was counted many times. The genes are TRBV12-3 or TRBV12-4 and TRBJ1-2; D gene unclear. The CDR3 extends over 16 amino acids. Trimming shortened V by 6 bases and J by 0 bases, and 17 bases separated the two germline ends. The CDR3 DNA follows: TGTGCCAGCAGCTCCAGTACGGACGGCCCTAACTATGGCTACACCTTC. Its protein is CASSSSTDGPNYGYTF.

This chain joins TRBV20-1 and TRBJ1-2; D is ambiguous. V lost 3 bases and J 3 bases, leaving 14 bases between the germline ends. Germline CDR1 DFQATT, CDR2 SNEGSKA (reference sequence). The length of the CDR3 is 14 residues. The CDR3 here is CSARDGFGDYGYTF. The CDR3 DNA reads TGCAGTGCTAGGGACGGCTTTGGGGACTATGGCTACACCTTC.

This clonotype has ten or more counts. In DNA, the CDR3 is TGTGCCACCCGTGGGACTGTAGAAGAAGAGACCCAGTACTTC. This codes for CATRGTVEEETQYF. The chain recombines TRBV19 with TRBJ2-5; the D gene is possibly TRBD2 (6 bases). Between the trimmed V and J ends, which lost 10 bases and 3 bases, there was a span of 18 bases. This CDR3 contains 14 residues. Germline CDR1 LNHDA, CDR2 SQIVND (reference sequence).

The J gene is TRBJ1-6, the V gene TRBV7-9; D is ambiguous. V lost 1 base and J 3 bases, leaving 10 bases between the germline ends. The CDR3 loop spans 16 amino acids. Germline CDR1 SEHNR, CDR2 FQNEAQ (reference sequence). The CDR3 reads CASSLELGRYNSPLHF. The DNA for the CDR3 is TGTGCCAGCAGCTTAGAGCTCGGCCGCTATAATTCACCCCTCCACTTT.

The V call is TRBV7-2, the J call TRBJ1-2; TRBD1 aligns across 10 bases. J gave up 4 bases and V 7 bases, and 6 bases lay outside the gene matches. The germline CDR1 and CDR2 sequences are SGHTA and FQGNSA. The CDR3 is 14 residues long. CDR3 DNA: TGTGCCAGCACTGCGGACAGGGGGTCCTATGGCTACACCTTC. It codes for CASTADRGSYGYTF. Complete variable domain (other parts from reference TRBV7-2 and TRBJ1-2): GAGVSQSPSNKVTEKGKDVELRCDPISGHTALYWYRQSLGQGLEFLIYFQGNSAPDKSGLPSDRFSAERTGGSVSTLTIQRTQQEDSAVYLCASTADRGSYGYTFGSGTRLTVV.

The chain has TRBV18 and TRBJ1-2; TRBD1 agrees at 8 bases. V lost 6 bases, J lost 8 bases, and 11 bases stayed unmatched. CDR1 KGHSH and CDR2 LQKENI come from the germline V gene. The CDR3 totals 14 residues. The CDR3, as DNA: TGTGCCAGCTCCCCCAGGACAGGGCCGGCCGGCTACACCTTC. It codes for CASSPRTGPAGYTF.